The next 3 T cell receptor beta chains were all read from a single sample in a study of radiation and T cells in renal cell carcinoma. Sample time point: blood 4 weeks post-SBRT, at nephrectomy. Treatment given: 15 Gy SBRT to primary tumor, nephrectomy 4 weeks later. TCRdb's table, derived via immunoSEQ multiplex PCR, lists solely in-frame clones and lacks some. The sample lists fewer than 80,000 clones, less than 90% occurring once. This material consisted of blood, taken from a patient whose treatment included radiotherapy and nephrectomy. Source of these receptors: a woman in her fifties or sixties with renal cell carcinoma.

The chain carries TRBV25-1 and TRBJ1-2; the D gene is possibly TRBD1 (6 bases). V dropped 7 bases and J dropped 6 bases, with 18 bases sitting between them. This CDR3 region has 14 residues. Per germline, CDR1 MGHDK and CDR2 SYGVNS. CDR3 in DNA: TGTGCCAGCACCCTCGGGGGGGCAGGGAATGGCTACACCTTC. It encodes CASTLGGAGNGYTF.

The chain links TRBV5-1 to TRBJ1-3, with D tentatively TRBD1 (6 bases). In germline, CDR1 is SGHRS, CDR2 YFSETQ. V shed 4 bases and J shed 2 bases, with 13 bases lying between them. The CDR3 extends over 15 amino acids. Here the CDR3 DNA reads TGCGCCAGCAGCGCCGAGGGGGGAACTGGAAACACCATATATTTT. Translation: CASSAEGGTGNTIYF. Full variable domain (outside the CDR3, taken from reference TRBV5-1 and TRBJ1-3): KAGVTQTPRYLIKTRGQQVTLSCSPISGHRSVSWYQQTPGQGLQFLFEYFSETQRNKGNFPGRFSGRQFSNSRSEMNVSTLELGDSALYLCASSAEGGTGNTIYFGEGSWLTVV.

This chain uses TRBV4-3 with TRBJ1-4, with a possible D match to TRBD1 (5 bases). CDR3 length: 15 amino acids. V was pared by 3 bases and J by 7 bases, with 15 bases between. Germline V lookup: CDR1 LGHNA, CDR2 YSLEER. As DNA, the CDR3 is TGCGCCAGCAGCCAGGGCGCAGGGCAGAGTGAAAAACTGTTTTTT. Translation: CASSQGAGQSEKLFF.